This T cell receptor beta chain was sequenced for a study of T cells in pancreatic ductal adenocarcinoma. Study results and caveats: Comparisons of tumor and blood clonality may show falsely lower tumor diversity. Compared with tumor, blood showed more total productive templates and roughly 8-fold more clonotypes.

The length of the CDR3 is 13 residues. Trimming removed 4 bases from V and 7 bases from J, with 15 bases in between. Germline V gives CDR1 SGHKS, CDR2 YYEKEE (reference sequence). About this clone itself: Its antigen remains unknown.

TCRdb's table, derived via immunoSEQ multiplex PCR, lists solely in-frame clones and lacks some. The sample contains tens of thousands of clones, around 90% of which appear only once. No neoadjuvant therapy was given to the selected pancreatic ductal adenocarcinoma patients before their surgery. The clonotype originates from a human donor with pancreatic ductal adenocarcinoma. This sequence joins TRBV5-5 and TRBJ2-7; D gene uncertain. Sequenced sample: PBMCs. The CDR3 reads CASSPVQVREQYF. For the CDR3, the DNA is TGTGCCAGCAGCCCGGTCCAAGTCCGAGAGCAGTACTTC.